These T cell receptor beta chains were read from a single sample in a study of blood T cell repertoires in COVID-19. Profiling relied on immunoSEQ multiplex PCR, and the TCRdb table lists in-frame clones only, not all of them. The table has over 200,000 clones, around nine tenths seen once. Sequenced material: peripheral blood. The receptor source for this set is a woman aged 55-70 years with acute or convalescent COVID-19. Both conserved end residues are part of each CDR3. A D gene is named only where the DNA matches it firmly. For some rows the clone size is stated as once, few or many, or as a class when expanded; others skip it.

>TRBJ2-2|TRBV2|.|TRBD2
CASSEAPSGGHNTGELFF
TGTGCCAGCAGTGAAGCGCCTAGCGGGGGGCATAACACCGGGGAGCTGTTTTTT
>TRBJ2-5|TRBV5-4|.|.
CASSFRGPGETQYF
TGTGCCAGCAGCTTTCGTGGGCCCGGAGAGACCCAGTACTTC
>TRBJ2-7|TRBV19|.|.
CASSISRVSHEQYF
TGTGCCAGTAGTATCAGTCGGGTTTCCCACGAGCAGTACTTC
>TRBJ2-5|TRBV2|.|TRBD2
CATSGTRQETQYF
TGTGCCACCTCCGGGACTAGGCAAGAGACCCAGTACTTC
>TRBJ1-4|TRBV19|.|TRBD1
CASSITGEEDEKLFF
TGTGCCAGTAGTATAACAGGGGAGGAGGATGAAAAACTGTTTTTT
>TRBJ1-1|TRBV2|.|TRBD1
CASQYGTGWTEAFF
TGTGCCAGCCAGTACGGGACAGGGTGGACTGAAGCTTTCTTT
>TRBJ1-5|TRBV6-1|.|TRBD1
CASSEWTGMQPQHF
TGTGCCAGCAGTGAATGGACAGGCATGCAGCCCCAGCATTTT
>TRBJ2-5|TRBV3-1/TRBV3-2|few|TRBD2
CASSPSGGRETQYF
TGTGCCAGCAGCCCTAGCGGGGGGAGAGAGACCCAGTACTTC
>TRBJ2-7|TRBV6-4|.|.
CASSAYLTYSYEQYF
TGTGCCAGCAGTGCCTATTTGACATACTCCTACGAGCAGTACTTC
>TRBJ2-5|TRBV29-1|once|TRBD2
CSVGRLLAGQETQYF
TGCAGCGTTGGTCGGCTTCTAGCGGGCCAAGAGACCCAGTACTTC
>TRBJ1-5|TRBV19|.|TRBD1
CASSMDRGSNQPQHF
TGTGCCAGTAGTATGGACAGGGGTAGCAATCAGCCCCAGCATTTT
>TRBJ1-6|TRBV19|.|TRBD1
CASSQGQGFNSPLHF
TGTGCCAGTAGCCAGGGACAGGGTTTTAATTCACCCCTCCACTTT
>TRBJ1-2|TRBV5-6|.|TRBD1
CASSYSRGLYGYTF
TGTGCCAGCAGCTACTCCAGGGGGCTCTATGGCTACACCTTC
>TRBJ1-2|TRBV7-9|.|.
CASSLGQYHGYTF
TGTGCCAGCAGCTTAGGCCAGTATCATGGCTACACCTTC
>TRBJ2-3|TRBV19|.|.
CAIRVDSTDTQYF
TGTGCCATTAGGGTAGATTCCACAGATACGCAGTATTTT
>TRBJ2-1|TRBV7-2|.|TRBD2
CASTFGGTSGTYEQFF
TGTGCCAGCACTTTTGGGGGGACTAGCGGGACCTATGAGCAGTTCTTC
>TRBJ2-1|TRBV5-6|.|.
CASSLAWGLGNNEQFF
TGTGCCAGCAGCTTGGCCTGGGGCCTGGGGAACAATGAGCAGTTCTTC
>TRBJ1-1|TRBV6-1|.|.
CASSEASAGYTEAFF
TGTGCCAGCAGTGAAGCGAGTGCAGGGTACACTGAAGCTTTCTTT
>TRBJ1-1|TRBV19|.|.
CASSMPGPEAFF
TGTGCCAGTAGTATGCCAGGCCCTGAAGCTTTCTTT
>TRBJ1-5|TRBV28|once|TRBD1
CASSLPPGTVKNQPQHF
TGTGCCAGCAGTCTACCGCCCGGGACAGTGAAAAATCAGCCCCAGCATTTT
>TRBJ2-7|TRBV7-9|.|.
CASSVSAASHYEQYF
TGTGCCAGCAGCGTTTCCGCGGCCAGCCACTACGAGCAGTACTTC
>TRBJ1-2|TRBV6-2/TRBV6-3|.|TRBD1
CASSGTGEWANYGYTF
TGTGCCAGCAGTGGGACAGGGGAATGGGCTAACTATGGCTACACCTTC
>TRBJ1-1|TRBV7-9|.|.
CASSRDGTEAFF
TGTGCCAGCAGCCGCGACGGGACTGAAGCTTTCTTT
>TRBJ1-1|TRBV30|once|.
CAWRNGQRAFF
TGTGCCTGGAGAAATGGCCAGCGGGCTTTCTTT
>TRBJ1-5|TRBV27|.|TRBD1
CASRPTGAPTNQPQHF
TGTGCCAGCAGACCTACAGGGGCGCCTACCAATCAGCCCCAGCATTTT
>TRBJ2-7|TRBV6-5|.|TRBD1
CASSYRGHSEQYF
TGTGCCAGCAGTTACAGGGGGCACAGCGAGCAGTACTTC
>TRBJ2-7|TRBV6-4|.|TRBD1
CASTWQGASSPSYEQYF
TGTGCCAGCACATGGCAGGGGGCCTCCTCCCCTTCCTACGAGCAGTACTTC
>TRBJ2-7|TRBV23-1|.|.
CASSQSPGSRYEQYF
TGCGCCAGCAGTCAATCGCCCGGGTCCCGGTACGAGCAGTACTTC
>TRBJ2-3|TRBV4-1|.|TRBD2
CASSPGVGLAESDTQYF
TGCGCCAGCAGCCCGGGGGTGGGTCTAGCGGAATCAGATACGCAGTATTTT
>TRBJ2-7|TRBV7-8|.|.
CASSLSTPGEQYF
TGTGCCAGCAGCTTATCGACCCCGGGAGAGCAGTACTTC
>TRBJ2-1|TRBV6-5|.|TRBD1
CASSRTGYEQFF
TGTGCCAGCAGTCGGACAGGGTATGAGCAGTTCTTC
>TRBJ2-3|TRBV7-8|.|TRBD2
CASLGSGRAWADTQYF
TGTGCCAGCTTGGGTAGCGGGAGGGCCTGGGCAGATACGCAGTATTTT
>TRBJ1-1|TRBV5-5|.|TRBD1
CASSTGGNTEAFF
TGTGCCAGCAGCACAGGGGGGAACACTGAAGCTTTCTTT
>TRBJ1-1|TRBV28|.|.
CASSNRVKGEAFF
TGTGCCAGCAGTAACAGGGTTAAGGGTGAAGCTTTCTTT
>TRBJ2-5|TRBV28|.|TRBD2
CASFNGRAVETQYF
TGTGCCAGCTTCAATGGGAGGGCAGTGGAGACCCAGTACTTC
>TRBJ2-7|TRBV6-5|.|.
CASGSPFTYEQYF
TGTGCCAGTGGCAGTCCTTTCACCTACGAGCAGTACTTC
>TRBJ1-2|TRBV6-5|.|.
CASSTGNYGYTF
TGTGCCAGCAGTACAGGGAACTATGGCTACACCTTC